These 24 T cell receptor beta chains came from one sample sequenced in a study of blood T cell repertoires in COVID-19. Measured with immunoSEQ multiplex PCR; TCRdb has only the in-frame clones, and not every one. The table includes about 59,000 clones, about 73% detected once. What was sequenced was peripheral blood. These receptors were obtained from a woman between 65 and 79 years old with acute or convalescent COVID-19.

The chain employs TRBV12-5 and TRBJ2-1, with TRBD1 identical over 8 bases. V trimming: 0 bases; J trimming: 10 bases; junction bases outside the gene matches: 5. Per the germline V gene, CDR1 is LGHNT and CDR2 is FRNRAP. This CDR3 spans 14 amino acids. CDR3 loop: CASGLVGTGGEQFF. CDR3 DNA: TGTGCTAGTGGTTTGGTAGGGACAGGTGGAGAGCAGTTCTTC.

This chain uses TRBV6-1 with TRBJ1-2; D perhaps matches TRBD1 (5 bases). This CDR3 comprises 16 residues. Germline values: CDR1 MNHNS, CDR2 SASEGT. Trimming removed 3 bases from V and 1 base from J, with 15 bases in between. The CDR3 spells CASSDPGEQLNYGYTF. The CDR3 DNA sequence: TGTGCCAGCAGTGACCCGGGGGAGCAGCTTAACTATGGCTACACCTTC.

The chain couples TRBV5-4 to TRBJ2-3, with 7 bases identical to TRBD1. J lost 10 bases, V lost 4 bases, and 6 bases had no gene match. CDR1 and CDR2 from the germline V gene are SGHNT and YYREEE (reference sequence). This CDR3 spans 12 amino acids. CDR3 DNA sequence: TGTGCCAGCAGCGGCGGACAGGAGGCGCAGTATTTT. As protein: CASSGGQEAQYF.

The chain couples TRBV29-1 to TRBJ1-5; 7 positions agree with TRBD1. The CDR3 totals 13 residues. Germline V gene lookup returns CDR1 SQVTM and CDR2 ANQGSEA. With V trimmed by 4 bases and J by 7 bases, 7 bases remained unmatched. CDR3 coding DNA: TGCAGCGTTGCGACAGGGCCACGGCAGCCCCAGCATTTT. Residues: CSVATGPRQPQHF.

The chain employs TRBV7-2 and TRBJ1-2, with TRBD1 as a possible D gene (6 bases). Trimming stripped 5 bases from V and 8 bases from J, with 15 bases between. The CDR3 is 13 amino acids. The germline CDR1 and CDR2 sequences are SGHTA and FQGNSA. The DNA of the CDR3 is TGTGCCAGCAGCCCAAGACAGGCGGCAGGCTACACCTTC. This sequence encodes CASSPRQAAGYTF.

This clone appeared once. V usage is TRBV24-1 and J usage is TRBJ2-2, with 9 bases lining up with TRBD1. The germline V gene has CDR1 KGHDR and CDR2 SFDVKD. The V and J ends lost 3 bases and 3 bases, in that order; junction bases with no gene match: 13. The CDR3 loop spans 19 amino acids. The CDR3 nucleotides read TGTGCCACCAGTGATCCAAGGGACAGGGAGAGGAGAGACACCGGGGAGCTGTTTTTT. It yields the protein CATSDPRDRERRDTGELFF.

This chain joins TRBV2 and TRBJ1-2; TRBD1 aligns across 10 bases. Germline V gene lookup returns CDR1 SNHLY and CDR2 FYNNEI. This CDR3 region has 14 residues. The V gene end was trimmed by 7 bases and the J gene end by 3 bases; junction bases not matched to a gene: 5. CDR3 coding DNA: TGTGCCAGCACTGAGGACAGGGGGTACTATGGCTACACCTTC. As protein: CASTEDRGYYGYTF.

This clone was counted a single time. The V and J genes are TRBV29-1 and TRBJ1-2; D is ambiguous. The CDR3 has 11 residues. The V gene's germline CDR1 is SQVTM and CDR2 ANQGSEA. V was pared by 4 bases and J by 1 base, with 4 bases between. For the CDR3, the DNA is TGCAGCGTTGCGGTTAACTATGGCTACACCTTC. Translation gives CSVAVNYGYTF.

Only a few counts were recorded for this clone. V is TRBV3-1 (or the pseudogene TRBV3-2) and J is TRBJ1-3; the match to TRBD1 covers 7 bases. The CDR3 runs to 15 residues. V shed 0 bases, J shed 4 bases, and the junction held 3 bases outside the gene matches. Germline V gene sequence: CDR1 LGHDT, CDR2 YNNKEL (reference sequence). The CDR3 loop is CASSQDSGQGNTIYF. The CDR3 DNA reads TGTGCCAGCAGCCAAGATTCGGGACAGGGAAACACCATATATTTT.

The chain recombines TRBV7-9 with TRBJ2-2; D is unresolved. Germline V gene lookup returns CDR1 SEHNR and CDR2 FQNEAQ (reference sequence). This CDR3 is built from 11 residues. Deletions cut 8 bases from V and 6 bases from J, with 7 bases between. Written as DNA, the CDR3 is TGTGCCAGCGAAGCCCCCGGGGAGCTGTTTTTT. It translates to CASEAPGELFF. Combining the CDR3 with reference TRBV7-9 and TRBJ2-2 gives the whole variable domain DTGVSQNPRHKITKRGQNVTFRCDPISEHNRLYWYRQTLGQGPEFLTYFQNEAQLEKSRLLSDRFSAERPKGSFSTLEIQRTEQGDSAMYLCASEAPGELFFGEGSRLTVL.

This chain joins TRBV5-1 and TRBJ2-3; D is undetermined. The germline V gene encodes CDR1 SGHRS and CDR2 YFSETQ. The CDR3 covers 13 residues. The V end was cut by 0 bases, the J end by 8 bases, with 10 bases between. The CDR3, as DNA: TGCGCCAGCAGCTTGGGTGACACCGTTACGCAGTATTTT. Residues: CASSLGDTVTQYF.

CDR3 amino acids: CASSSPGTLYGYTF. The CDR3 DNA follows: TGTGCCAGCAGTTCCCCCGGGACTCTCTATGGCTACACCTTC. The chain carries TRBV6-5 and TRBJ1-2; D possibly corresponds to TRBD1 (5 bases). CDR3 length equals 14 residues. Trimming took off 4 bases at V and 4 bases at J, with 13 bases between the two ends. The germline CDR1 and CDR2 sequences are MNHEY and SVGAGI.

The V and J genes are TRBV18 and TRBJ2-3; 10 bases are shared with TRBD1. This CDR3 has 16 amino acids. The V segment lost 0 bases and the J segment 0 bases; nucleotides outside the gene matches: 0. The V gene's germline CDR1 is KGHSH and CDR2 LQKENI. CDR3 DNA sequence: TGTGCCAGCTCACCACCGGACAGGGGGAGCACAGATACGCAGTATTTT. Translation: CASSPPDRGSTDTQYF.

The chain joins TRBV7-3 to TRBJ1-6; 7 bases are a match to TRBD1. The J segment lost 11 bases and the V segment lost 1 base, leaving 5 bases of the junction unmatched. The V gene's germline CDR1 is SGHTA and CDR2 FQGTGA. CDR3 length: 14 residues. The CDR3 region has the DNA TGTGCCAGCAGCTTAAAAGGGGGCACGGCACCCCTCCACTTT. Translated, it gives CASSLKGGTAPLHF.

The CDR3 here is CASSLTLAGGSADTQYF. The DNA for the CDR3 is TGTGCCAGCAGCTTAACCCTAGCGGGGGGGTCGGCAGATACGCAGTATTTT. The rearrangement joins TRBV7-6 to TRBJ2-3, with TRBD2 identical over 12 bases. Germline V gives CDR1 SGHVS, CDR2 FNYEAQ. The CDR3 extends over 17 amino acids. J gave up 4 bases and V 2 bases, and 7 bases lay outside the gene matches.

This clone has a single count. The gene calls are TRBV27 and TRBJ1-2, with D unclear. Trimming stripped 1 base from V and 4 bases from J, with 13 bases between. The germline gives CDR1 MNHEY, CDR2 SMNVEV (reference sequence). This CDR3 has 15 residues. This CDR3 is CASSLFMDGGYGYTF. In DNA, the CDR3 is TGTGCCAGCAGTTTATTCATGGACGGAGGCTATGGCTACACCTTC.

The chain recombines TRBV5-1 with TRBJ2-5, with D perhaps matching TRBD2 (6 bases). Trimming shortened V by 3 bases and J by 5 bases, and 14 bases separated the two germline ends. Germline V gene lookup returns CDR1 SGHRS and CDR2 YFSETQ. The CDR3 has 14 amino acids. The CDR3 sequence is CASSSGAGGETQYF. The CDR3 DNA is TGCGCCAGCAGCTCTGGGGCCGGAGGGGAGACCCAGTACTTC.

This clone was found once. The CDR3 nucleotides are TGTGCCAGCAGTTTAAGGGACACCCGAAACACCATATATTTT. Translated: CASSLRDTRNTIYF. The chain links TRBV28 to TRBJ1-3; tentative D call: TRBD1 (6 bases). Germline V lookup: CDR1 MDHEN, CDR2 SYDVKM. The CDR3 runs to 14 residues. Deletions cut 2 bases from V and 5 bases from J, with 10 bases between.

This chain links TRBV14 with TRBJ1-1; 7 bases align to TRBD1. The germline gives CDR1 SGHDN, CDR2 FVKESK. The CDR3 covers 14 residues. The V segment lost 5 bases and the J segment 9 bases; nucleotides outside the gene matches: 12. For the CDR3, the DNA is TGTGCCAGCAGCTACCGCGCGGGACAGCTAAAAGCTTTCTTT. It is translated as CASSYRAGQLKAFF.

The chain has TRBV30 and TRBJ1-5; no definite D call. This CDR3 comprises 11 residues. Per the germline V gene, CDR1 is GTSNPN and CDR2 is SVGIG (reference sequence). The germline V and J ends were trimmed by 5 bases and 7 bases, with 9 bases remaining between them. CDR3 in amino acids: CAWGREQPQHF. The CDR3 region has the DNA TGTGCCTGGGGGAGGGAACAGCCCCAGCATTTT.

This clone showed up just once. The V gene is TRBV27, the J gene TRBJ2-7; 12 bases are a match to TRBD1. Germline loops: CDR1 MNHEY, CDR2 SMNVEV (reference sequence). The CDR3 has 17 residues. J lost 3 bases, V lost 6 bases, and 12 bases had no gene match. The CDR3 protein is CASRPGTGGAGVYEQYF. CDR3 sequence (DNA): TGTGCCAGCAGGCCCGGGACAGGGGGCGCGGGTGTCTACGAGCAGTACTTC.

The gene calls are TRBV5-8 and TRBJ2-7; 9 bases fit TRBD1. Germline lookup yields CDR1 SGHTS and CDR2 YDEGEE. The length of the CDR3 is 13 residues. J was trimmed by 4 bases and V by 4 bases; bases with no gene match: 3. The CDR3 DNA reads TGTGCCAGCAGCCTGGACAGGGGTTACGAGCAGTACTTC. Protein sequence: CASSLDRGYEQYF.

The chain has TRBV6-5 and TRBJ2-4, with D possibly matching TRBD1 (5 bases). The CDR3 is 15 amino acids. Germline assignment: CDR1 MNHEY and CDR2 SVGAGI. V was shortened by 0 bases and J by 7 bases, with 13 bases between the two germline ends. CDR3 protein: CASSYSVQGKNIQYF. The CDR3, as DNA: TGTGCCAGCAGTTACTCAGTCCAGGGAAAGAACATTCAGTACTTC.

This clone appeared a few times. The rearrangement joins TRBV5-4 to TRBJ2-1; 7 bases align to TRBD1. This CDR3 is built from 17 residues. Germline V gene lookup returns CDR1 SGHNT and CDR2 YYREEE (reference sequence). Trimming cost V 1 base and J 3 bases; bases outside gene matches: 10. CDR3: CASSLPHLRDSYNEQFF. The CDR3 nucleotides are TGTGCCAGCAGCTTGCCCCATCTCCGGGACAGCTACAATGAGCAGTTCTTC.